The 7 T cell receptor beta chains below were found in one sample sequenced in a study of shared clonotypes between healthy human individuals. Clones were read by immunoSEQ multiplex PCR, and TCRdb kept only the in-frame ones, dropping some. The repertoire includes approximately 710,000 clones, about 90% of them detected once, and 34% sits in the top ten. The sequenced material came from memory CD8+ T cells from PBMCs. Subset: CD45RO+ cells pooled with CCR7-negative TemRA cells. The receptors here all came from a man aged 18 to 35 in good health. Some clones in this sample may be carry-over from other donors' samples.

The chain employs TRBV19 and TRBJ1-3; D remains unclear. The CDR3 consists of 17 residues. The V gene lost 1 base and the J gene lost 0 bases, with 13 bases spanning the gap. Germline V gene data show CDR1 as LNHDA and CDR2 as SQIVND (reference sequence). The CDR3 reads CASSIGEELRSGNTIYF. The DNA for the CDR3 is TGTGCCAGTAGTATAGGGGAAGAATTACGCTCTGGAAACACCATATATTTT. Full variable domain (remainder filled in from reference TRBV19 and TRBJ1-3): DGGITQSPKYLFRKEGQNVTLSCEQNLNHDAMYWYRQDPGQGLRLIYYSQIVNDFQKGDIAEGYSVSREKKESFPLTVTSAQKNPTAFYLCASSIGEELRSGNTIYFGEGSWLTVV.

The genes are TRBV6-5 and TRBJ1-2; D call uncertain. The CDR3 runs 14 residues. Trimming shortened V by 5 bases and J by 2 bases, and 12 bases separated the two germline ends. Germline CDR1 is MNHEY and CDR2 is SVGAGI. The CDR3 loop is CASSHAPRNYGYTF. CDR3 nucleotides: TGTGCCAGCAGTCATGCACCTAGGAACTATGGCTACACCTTC.

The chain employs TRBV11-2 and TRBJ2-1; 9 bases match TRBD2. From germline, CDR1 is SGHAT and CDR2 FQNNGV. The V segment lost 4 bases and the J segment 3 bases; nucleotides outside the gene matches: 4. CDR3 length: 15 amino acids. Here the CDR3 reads CASSSSGKVYNEQFF. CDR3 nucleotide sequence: TGTGCCAGCAGCTCTAGCGGGAAGGTCTACAATGAGCAGTTCTTC.

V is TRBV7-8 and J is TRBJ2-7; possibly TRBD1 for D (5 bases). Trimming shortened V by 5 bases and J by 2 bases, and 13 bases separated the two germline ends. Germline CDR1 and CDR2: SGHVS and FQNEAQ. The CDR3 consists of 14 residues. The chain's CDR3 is CASSDRQGTYEQYF. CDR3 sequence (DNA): TGTGCCAGCAGCGACAGACAAGGTACCTACGAGCAGTACTTC.

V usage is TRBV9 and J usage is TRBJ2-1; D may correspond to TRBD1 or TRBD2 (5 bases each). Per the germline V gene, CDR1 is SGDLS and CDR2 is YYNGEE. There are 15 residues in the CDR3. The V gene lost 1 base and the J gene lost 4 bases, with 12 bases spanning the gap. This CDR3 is CASSVRQRTYNEQFF. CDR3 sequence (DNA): TGTGCCAGCAGCGTAAGACAGCGGACTTACAATGAGCAGTTCTTC.

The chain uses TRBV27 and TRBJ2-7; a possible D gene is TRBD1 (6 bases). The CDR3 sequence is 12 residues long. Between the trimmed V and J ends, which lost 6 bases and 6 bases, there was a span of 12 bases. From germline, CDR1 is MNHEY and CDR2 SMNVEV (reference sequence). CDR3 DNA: TGTGCCAGCAGCCCCAGGGGTTTCGAGCAGTACTTC. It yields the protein CASSPRGFEQYF.

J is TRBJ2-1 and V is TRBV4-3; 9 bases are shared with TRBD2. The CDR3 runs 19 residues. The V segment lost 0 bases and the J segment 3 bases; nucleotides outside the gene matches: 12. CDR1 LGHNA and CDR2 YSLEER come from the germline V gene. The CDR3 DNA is TGCGCCAGCAGCCAAGATCTTGCGGGAGGGATAGCTGGCTACAATGAGCAGTTCTTC. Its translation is CASSQDLAGGIAGYNEQFF.